The 20 T cell receptor beta chains reported below all come from one sample, sequenced in a study of T cell changes during pregnancy in multiple sclerosis. Produced via immunoSEQ multiplex PCR; TCRdb's table is partial and in-frame only. The sample lists fewer than 100,000 clones, around 93% seen once, with 2.5% to 3% in the top ten. The input for sequencing was peripheral blood, taken after pregnancy. Receptor source: a female donor in good health, enrolled as a control in a pregnancy study.

The V and J genes are TRBV4-1 and TRBJ1-1; possible D gene TRBD1, 5 bases. Germline V gives CDR1 MGHRA, CDR2 YSYEKL. The CDR3 has 14 amino acids. Trimming removed 0 bases at V and 9 bases at J, with 14 bases between. The CDR3 loop is CASSQESGPVKAFF. CDR3 nucleotide sequence: TGCGCCAGCAGCCAAGAGTCAGGGCCGGTGAAAGCTTTCTTT.

With regard to this clone: One end of the junction does not line up with germline, which may come from a read error. V usage is TRBV7-7 and J usage is TRBJ2-5; 15 nucleotides agree with TRBD2. Germline V CDR1 and CDR2: SSHAT, FNYEAQ (reference sequence). This CDR3 has 16 residues. The CDR3 DNA follows: TGTGCTAGCAGCCCGGGGACTAGCGGGGGGCCAGAGACCCAGTACTTC. It is translated as CASSPGTSGGPETQYF.

Only a few counts were recorded for this clone. This chain uses TRBV5-6 with TRBJ2-3, with D possibly TRBD2 on 6 matching bases. This CDR3 has 14 amino acids. Trimming took 0 bases from V and 3 from J, leaving 8 bases between them. The germline gives CDR1 SGHDT, CDR2 YYEEEE. CDR3 in amino acids: CASSLGSGTDTQYF. CDR3 bases: TGTGCCAGCAGCTTGGGTAGCGGAACAGATACGCAGTATTTT.

This chain connects TRBV10-3 to TRBJ2-7; 8 positions agree with TRBD1. The junction had 8 bases not matched to a gene; V was cut back by 6 bases and J by 7 bases. The CDR3 has 13 amino acids. The germline V gene encodes CDR1 ENHRY and CDR2 SYGVKD. The CDR3 DNA reads TGTGCCATCAGGGCAGGGGGCTTCTGGGAGCAGTACTTC. It encodes CAIRAGGFWEQYF.

In nucleotides, the CDR3 is TGCAGCGTCGGAGAATGGGAGCAGTTCTTC. Its translation is CSVGEWEQFF. The chain combines TRBV29-1 with TRBJ2-1; no clear D. Trimming removed 6 bases from V and 10 bases from J, with 10 bases in between. Per the germline V gene, CDR1 is SQVTM and CDR2 is ANQGSEA. The length of the CDR3 is 10 residues.

This chain connects TRBV12-5 to TRBJ2-5; TRBD1 is a possible D gene (6 bases). There are 18 residues in the CDR3. The germline V and J ends were trimmed by 1 base and 3 bases, with 21 bases remaining between them. Germline CDR1 and CDR2: LGHNT and FRNRAP. The CDR3 loop is CASGLGSWTAWGKETQYF. The CDR3 DNA sequence: TGTGCTAGTGGTTTGGGTTCTTGGACAGCTTGGGGCAAAGAGACCCAGTACTTC.

The chain joins TRBV27 to TRBJ2-2, with 10 bases that match TRBD1. The CDR3 loop spans 18 amino acids. The germline CDR1 and CDR2 sequences are MNHEY and SMNVEV (reference sequence). Unmatched junction bases numbered 12, after V lost 5 bases and J lost 3 bases. The CDR3 region is CASSSYPGTGVHTGELFF. The CDR3 DNA reads as TGTGCCAGCAGTAGTTATCCAGGGACAGGGGTCCACACCGGGGAGCTGTTTTTT.

V is TRBV28 and J is TRBJ2-3, with a tentative D call TRBD2 (6 bases). The germline CDR1 and CDR2 sequences are MDHEN and SYDVKM. The CDR3 is 14 amino acids. Trimming cost V 4 bases and J 1 base, with 9 bases left between them. CDR3 amino acids: CASSSASGTDTQYF. In DNA form, the CDR3 reads TGTGCCAGCAGTTCGGCTAGCGGCACAGATACGCAGTATTTT.

The rearrangement joins TRBV21-1 to TRBJ2-7; the table's TRBD2 call for D was not verified on the DNA. TRBV21-1 is tagged as a pseudogene. The length of the CDR3 is 14 residues. CDR3 DNA sequence: TGTGCCAGCAGCAGGGCGGGACTAGCGGACGAGCAGTACTTC. It specifies CASSRAGLADEQYF.

The chain has TRBV9 and TRBJ2-6; D remains ambiguous. V lost 4 bases and J lost 4, with 9 bases in between. This CDR3 contains 14 residues. Per germline, CDR1 SGDLS and CDR2 YYNGEE. CDR3 nucleotides: TGTGCCAGCAGCCTACTTTCCGGGGCCAACGTCCTGACTTTC. Amino acid sequence: CASSLLSGANVLTF.

This clone appeared once. The gene calls are TRBV7-3 and TRBJ1-2; 7 positions match TRBD1. Germline trimming cut 5 bases from V and 3 bases from J; bases unmatched to any gene: 6. Germline-derived CDR1 and CDR2 are SGHTA and FQGTGA. The CDR3 is made up of 14 amino acids. The DNA of the CDR3 is TGTGCCAGCAGCCCCGCAGGGGGTCACTATGGCTACACCTTC. Protein product: CASSPAGGHYGYTF.

This sequence joins TRBV11-2 and TRBJ1-1; 10 bases are shared with TRBD1. The V and J ends lost 5 bases and 3 bases, in that order; junction bases with no gene match: 3. The CDR3 loop spans 14 amino acids. In germline, CDR1 is SGHAT, CDR2 FQNNGV. DNA of the CDR3: TGTGCCAGCAGCCTGGGACAGGGGCACACTGAAGCTTTCTTT. This translates into CASSLGQGHTEAFF.

The chain joins TRBV7-8 to TRBJ2-7; 12 bases agree with TRBD2. CDR1 is SGHVS and CDR2 is FQNEAQ in the germline V gene. CDR3 length: 20 residues. Unmatched junction bases numbered 19, after V lost 2 bases and J lost 5 bases. CDR3 bases: TGTGCCAGCAGCTTAAGGCGCGCACTAGCGGGAGGTGCTATCGCCCACGAGCAGTACTTC. Protein sequence: CASSLRRALAGGAIAHEQYF.

This clone has a single count. The chain links TRBV9 to TRBJ2-3; 9 nucleotides agree with TRBD2. Trimming removed 0 bases from V and 0 bases from J; junction bases left unmatched: 11. Looked up from germline, CDR1 is SGDLS and CDR2 is YYNGEE. This CDR3 region has 19 residues. The CDR3 is CASSVVAGLAGTSTDTQYF. CDR3 sequence (DNA): TGTGCCAGCAGCGTAGTTGCGGGGCTAGCGGGGACTAGCACAGATACGCAGTATTTT.

The rearrangement joins TRBV6-1 to TRBJ2-5; 8 bases line up with TRBD1. This CDR3 contains 14 residues. Germline V gives CDR1 MNHNS, CDR2 SASEGT. The ends lost 6 bases at V and 3 bases at J; junction bases unmatched: 6. The CDR3 sequence: CASRRTGGKETQYF. In nucleotides, the CDR3 is TGTGCCAGCAGAAGAACAGGGGGGAAAGAGACCCAGTACTTC.

The V call is TRBV18, the J call TRBJ2-7, with D possibly being TRBD2 (6 bases). Trimming removed 1 base from V and 3 bases from J, with 16 bases in between. Germline CDR1 reads KGHSH; CDR2 reads LQKENI. CDR3 length equals 16 residues. The CDR3 is CASSPQSLANGYEQYF. The DNA of the CDR3 is TGTGCCAGCTCACCACAGTCTCTAGCGAACGGCTACGAGCAGTACTTC. The complete variable domain, with remaining parts taken from reference TRBV18 and TRBJ2-7, reads NAGVMQNPRHLVRRRGQEARLRCSPMKGHSHVYWYRQLPEEGLKFMVYLQKENIIDESGMPKERFSAEFPKEGPSILRIQQVVRGDSAAYFCASSPQSLANGYEQYFGPGTRLTVT.

The chain employs TRBV28 and TRBJ2-3; 7 nucleotides align to TRBD2. Germline CDR1 reads MDHEN; CDR2 reads SYDVKM. The V segment lost 6 bases and the J segment 3 bases; nucleotides outside the gene matches: 12. The CDR3 totals 16 residues. The CDR3 region has the DNA TGTGCCAGCAGAAAAAATCGGGAGGTCAAGACAGATACGCAGTATTTT. Translating it yields CASRKNREVKTDTQYF.

The chain couples TRBV9 to TRBJ2-7; D is undetermined. This CDR3 is 13 amino acids long. Germline V gene data show CDR1 as SGDLS and CDR2 as YYNGEE. V dropped 0 bases and J dropped 4 bases, with 8 bases sitting between them. The CDR3 DNA reads as TGTGCCAGCAGCGTAGGGCCCGGGTACGAGCAGTACTTC. This gives the protein CASSVGPGYEQYF.

The rearrangement links TRBV9 to TRBJ2-1; D is unclear. V shed 6 bases and J shed 0 bases, with 13 bases lying between them. Per germline, CDR1 SGDLS and CDR2 YYNGEE. The CDR3 consists of 15 residues. CDR3 amino acids: CASTYDSSSYNEQFF. CDR3 sequence (DNA): TGTGCCAGCACCTATGACTCAAGCTCCTACAATGAGCAGTTCTTC.

V and J are TRBV4-2 and TRBJ2-3; a possible D gene is TRBD2 (5 bases). The length of the CDR3 is 16 residues. The V gene's germline CDR1 is LGHNA and CDR2 YNFKEQ. V lost 0 bases to trimming and J lost 1 base, with 11 bases between them. Here the CDR3 reads CASSQEVAGGTDTQYF. The CDR3 DNA follows: TGTGCCAGCAGCCAAGAAGTTGCCGGGGGCACAGATACGCAGTATTTT.